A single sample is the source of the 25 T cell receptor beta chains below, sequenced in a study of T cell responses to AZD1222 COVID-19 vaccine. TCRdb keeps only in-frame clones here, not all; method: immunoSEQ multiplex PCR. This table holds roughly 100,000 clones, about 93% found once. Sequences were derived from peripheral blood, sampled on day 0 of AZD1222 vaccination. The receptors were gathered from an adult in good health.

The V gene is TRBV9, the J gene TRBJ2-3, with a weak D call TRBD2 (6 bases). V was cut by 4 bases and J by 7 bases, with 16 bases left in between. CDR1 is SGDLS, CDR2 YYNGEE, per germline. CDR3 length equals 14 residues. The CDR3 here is CASSTVEGRNTQYF. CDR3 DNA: TGTGCCAGCAGCACCGTGGAGGGAAGGAATACGCAGTATTTT.

The DNA of the CDR3 is TGTGCCAGCAGCTTGGGCAGTAACTATGGCTACACCTTC. Translation gives CASSLGSNYGYTF. V gene TRBV5-4 combines with J gene TRBJ1-2; D is unclear. This CDR3 is built from 13 residues. With 0 bases removed from V and 1 base from J, the gap between germline ends came to 4 bases. The germline gives CDR1 SGHNT, CDR2 YYREEE (reference sequence).

The CDR3 DNA is TGTGCCAGCAGTGTAAGAGACAGGGTGGGCACTGAAGCTTTCTTT. Its protein product is CASSVRDRVGTEAFF. The chain uses TRBV27 and TRBJ1-1; TRBD1 aligns across 7 bases. This CDR3 region has 15 residues. CDR1 is MNHEY, CDR2 SMNVEV, per germline (reference sequence). J lost 4 bases, V lost 5 bases, and 10 bases had no gene match.

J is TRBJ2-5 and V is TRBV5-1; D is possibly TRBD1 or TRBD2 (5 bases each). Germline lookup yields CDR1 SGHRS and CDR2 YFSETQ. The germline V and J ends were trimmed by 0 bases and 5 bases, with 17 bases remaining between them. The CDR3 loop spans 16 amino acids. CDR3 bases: TGCGCCAGCAGCTTGGGAGGGTACGGGGCACGGGAGACCCAGTACTTC. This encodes CASSLGGYGARETQYF.

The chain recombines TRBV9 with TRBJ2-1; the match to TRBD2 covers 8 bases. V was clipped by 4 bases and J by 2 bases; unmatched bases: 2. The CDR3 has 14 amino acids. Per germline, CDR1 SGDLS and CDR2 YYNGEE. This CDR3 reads CASSSGLAYNEQFF. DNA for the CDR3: TGTGCCAGCAGCTCGGGACTAGCCTACAATGAGCAGTTCTTC.

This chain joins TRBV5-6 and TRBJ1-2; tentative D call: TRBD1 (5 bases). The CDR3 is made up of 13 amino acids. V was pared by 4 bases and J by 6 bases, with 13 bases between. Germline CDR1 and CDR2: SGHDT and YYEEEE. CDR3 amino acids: CASSTRGRDGYTF. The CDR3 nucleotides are TGTGCCAGCAGCACCCGGGGGAGAGATGGCTACACCTTC.

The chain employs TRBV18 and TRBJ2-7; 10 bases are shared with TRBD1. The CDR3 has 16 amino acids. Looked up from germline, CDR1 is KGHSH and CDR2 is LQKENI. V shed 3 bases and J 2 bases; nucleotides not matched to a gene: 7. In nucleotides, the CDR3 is TGTGCCAGCTCACCGTTGGCTGGGACAGGGGCCTACGAGCAGTACTTC. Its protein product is CASSPLAGTGAYEQYF.

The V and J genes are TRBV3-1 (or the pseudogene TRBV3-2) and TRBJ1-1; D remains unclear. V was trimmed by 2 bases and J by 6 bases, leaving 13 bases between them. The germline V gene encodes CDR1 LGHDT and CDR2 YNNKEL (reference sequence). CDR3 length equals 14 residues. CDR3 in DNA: TGTGCCAGCAGCCAAAGCGAGGTGGTCTCTGAAGCTTTCTTT. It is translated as CASSQSEVVSEAFF.

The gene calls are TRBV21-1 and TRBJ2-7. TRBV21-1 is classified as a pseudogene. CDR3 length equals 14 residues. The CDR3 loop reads CASSKAEGPYEQYF. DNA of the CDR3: TGTGCCAGCAGCAAAGCAGAGGGGCCCTACGAGCAGTACTTC.

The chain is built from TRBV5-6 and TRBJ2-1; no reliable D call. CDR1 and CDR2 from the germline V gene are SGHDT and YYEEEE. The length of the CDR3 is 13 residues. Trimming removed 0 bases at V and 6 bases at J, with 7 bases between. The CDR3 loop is CASSLANGNEQFF. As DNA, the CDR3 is TGTGCCAGCAGCTTGGCCAACGGCAATGAGCAGTTCTTC.

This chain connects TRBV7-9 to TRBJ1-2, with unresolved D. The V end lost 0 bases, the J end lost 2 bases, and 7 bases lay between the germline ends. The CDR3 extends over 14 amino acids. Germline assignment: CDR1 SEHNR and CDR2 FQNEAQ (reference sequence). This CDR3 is CASSLAAGNYGYTF. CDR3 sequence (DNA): TGTGCCAGCAGCTTAGCGGCTGGGAACTATGGCTACACCTTC.

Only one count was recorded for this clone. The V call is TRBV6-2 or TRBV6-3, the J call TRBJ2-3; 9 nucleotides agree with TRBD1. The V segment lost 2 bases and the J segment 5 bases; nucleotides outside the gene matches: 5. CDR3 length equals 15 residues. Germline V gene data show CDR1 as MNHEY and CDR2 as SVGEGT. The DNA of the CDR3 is TGTGCCAGCAGTTACACACAGGGGGCGAAAGATACGCAGTATTTT. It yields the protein CASSYTQGAKDTQYF.

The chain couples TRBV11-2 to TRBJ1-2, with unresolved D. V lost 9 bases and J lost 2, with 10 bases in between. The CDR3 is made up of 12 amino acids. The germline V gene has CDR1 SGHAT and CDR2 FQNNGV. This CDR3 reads CASSGSNYGYTF. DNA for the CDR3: TGTGCCAGTTCAGGTTCCAACTATGGCTACACCTTC. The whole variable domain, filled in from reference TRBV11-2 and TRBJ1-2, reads EAGVAQSPRYKIIEKRQSVAFWCNPISGHATLYWYQQILGQGPKLLIQFQNNGVVDDSQLPKDRFSAERLKGVDSTLKIQPAKLEDSAVYLCASSGSNYGYTFGSGTRLTVV.

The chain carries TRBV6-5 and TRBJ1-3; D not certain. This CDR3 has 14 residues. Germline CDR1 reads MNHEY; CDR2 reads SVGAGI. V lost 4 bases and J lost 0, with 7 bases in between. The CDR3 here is CASSLSYSGNTIYF. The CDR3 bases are TGTGCCAGCAGTTTATCCTACTCTGGAAACACCATATATTTT.

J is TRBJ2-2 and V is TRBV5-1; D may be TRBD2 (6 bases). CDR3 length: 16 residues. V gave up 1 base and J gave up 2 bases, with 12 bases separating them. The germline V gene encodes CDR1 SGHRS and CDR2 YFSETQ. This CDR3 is CASSLSASANTGELFF. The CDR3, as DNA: TGCGCCAGCAGCTTGTCGGCTAGCGCAAACACCGGGGAGCTGTTTTTT.

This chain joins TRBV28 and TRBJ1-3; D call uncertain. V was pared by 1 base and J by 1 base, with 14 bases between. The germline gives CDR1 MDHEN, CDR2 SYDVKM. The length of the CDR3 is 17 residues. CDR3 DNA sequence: TGTGCCAGCAGTTTATTCCCTCAGGCGCGTTCTGGAAACACCATATATTTT. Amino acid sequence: CASSLFPQARSGNTIYF.

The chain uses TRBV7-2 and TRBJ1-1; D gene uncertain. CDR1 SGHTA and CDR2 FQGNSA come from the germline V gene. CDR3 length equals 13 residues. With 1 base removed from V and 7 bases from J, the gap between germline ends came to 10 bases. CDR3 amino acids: CASSLVEGSEAFF. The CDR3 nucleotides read TGTGCCAGCAGCTTAGTGGAGGGAAGTGAAGCTTTCTTT.

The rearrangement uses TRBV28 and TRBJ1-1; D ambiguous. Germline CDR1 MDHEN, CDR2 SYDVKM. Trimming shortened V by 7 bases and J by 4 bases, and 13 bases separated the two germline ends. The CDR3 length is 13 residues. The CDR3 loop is CASTQSLGTEAFF. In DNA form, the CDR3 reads TGTGCCAGCACCCAATCCTTAGGCACTGAAGCTTTCTTT.

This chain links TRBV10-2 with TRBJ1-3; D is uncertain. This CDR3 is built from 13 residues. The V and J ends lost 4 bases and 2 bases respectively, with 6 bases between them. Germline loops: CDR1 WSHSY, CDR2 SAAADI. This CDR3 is CASSVGTGNTIYF. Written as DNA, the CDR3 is TGCGCCAGCAGTGTAGGAACTGGAAACACCATATATTTT.

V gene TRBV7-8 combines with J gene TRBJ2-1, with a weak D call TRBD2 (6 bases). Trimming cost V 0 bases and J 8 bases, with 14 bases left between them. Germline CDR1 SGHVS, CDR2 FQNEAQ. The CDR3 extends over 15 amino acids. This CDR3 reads CASSLARVRRDEQFF. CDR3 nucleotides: TGTGCCAGCAGCTTAGCGCGGGTGAGGAGGGATGAGCAGTTCTTC.

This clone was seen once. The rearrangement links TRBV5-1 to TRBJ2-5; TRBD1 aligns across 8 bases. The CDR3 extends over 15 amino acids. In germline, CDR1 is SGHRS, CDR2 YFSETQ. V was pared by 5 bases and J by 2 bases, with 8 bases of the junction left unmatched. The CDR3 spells CASSWSGQGQETQYF. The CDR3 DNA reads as TGCGCCAGCAGTTGGTCAGGACAGGGACAAGAGACCCAGTACTTC.

The CDR3 reads CASSVGQNYGYTF. The CDR3 region has the DNA TGTGCCAGCAGCGTAGGCCAGAACTATGGCTACACCTTC. J is TRBJ1-2 and V is TRBV9, with no clear D. V dropped 0 bases and J dropped 2 bases, with 5 bases sitting between them. From germline, CDR1 is SGDLS and CDR2 YYNGEE. This CDR3 contains 13 residues.

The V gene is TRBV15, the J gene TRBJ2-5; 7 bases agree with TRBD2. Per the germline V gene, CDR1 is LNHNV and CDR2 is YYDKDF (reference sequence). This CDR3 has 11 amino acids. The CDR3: CAAGVQETQYF. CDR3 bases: TGTGCGGCGGGAGTTCAAGAGACCCAGTACTTC.

The CDR3 reads CAITRSPDTQYF. In DNA, the CDR3 is TGTGCCATCACCCGCTCTCCAGATACGCAGTATTTT. V gene TRBV10-3 combines with J gene TRBJ2-3; D is undetermined. CDR1 ENHRY and CDR2 SYGVKD come from the germline V gene. The CDR3 is made up of 12 amino acids. The V and J ends lost 7 bases and 4 bases respectively, with 9 bases between them.

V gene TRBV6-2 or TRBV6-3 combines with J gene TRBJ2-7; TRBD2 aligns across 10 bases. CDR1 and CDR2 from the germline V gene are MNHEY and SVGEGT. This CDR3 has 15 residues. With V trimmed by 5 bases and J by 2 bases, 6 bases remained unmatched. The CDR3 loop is CASSLLLAGAYEQYF. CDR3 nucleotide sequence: TGTGCCAGCAGTCTGCTCCTAGCGGGAGCCTACGAGCAGTACTTC.